One sample yielded the 19 T cell receptor beta chains listed below, sequenced in a study of OX40 agonist ivuxolimab in advanced cancers. Libraries were prepared by immunoSEQ multiplex PCR; TCRdb keeps only in-frame clonotypes and omits some of them. Among 55,000 to 65,000 clones listed, 85% were seen once. Material: CD4+ or CD8+ T cells sorted from blood, obtained in a trial of the OX40 agonist ivuxolimab. These receptors originate from an adult with an advanced solid tumor such as melanoma, head and neck, liver or kidney cancer.

The genes are TRBV7-9 and TRBJ2-4, with D perhaps given as TRBD1 or TRBD2 (7 bases each). Looked up from germline, CDR1 is SEHNR and CDR2 is FQNEAQ (reference sequence). CDR3 size: 15 residues. With 5 bases removed from V and 7 bases from J, the gap between germline ends came to 18 bases. The CDR3 region is CASSLVEQGGNIQYF. CDR3 sequence (DNA): TGTGCCAGCAGCCTTGTCGAGCAGGGGGGGAACATTCAGTACTTC.

CDR3: CASSQEAQRRYSNQPQHF. CDR3 DNA: TGCGCCAGCAGCCAAGAGGCTCAGAGACGATATAGCAATCAGCCCCAGCATTTT. The chain uses TRBV4-1 and TRBJ1-5; no firm D call. CDR1 MGHRA and CDR2 YSYEKL come from the germline V gene. Trimming pared 0 bases from V and 0 bases from J, leaving 15 bases between. The CDR3 has 18 residues.

J is TRBJ2-7 and V is TRBV7-9; 9 nucleotides align to TRBD1. This CDR3 region has 15 residues. The V gene's germline CDR1 is SEHNR and CDR2 FQNEAQ (reference sequence). J lost 2 bases, V lost 6 bases, and 8 bases had no gene match. The CDR3 loop is CASRSGQGLPYEQYF. CDR3 DNA: TGTGCCAGCAGGTCCGGACAGGGGCTCCCCTACGAGCAGTACTTC. Full variable domain (rest looked up from reference TRBV7-9 and TRBJ2-7): DTGVSQNPRHKITKRGQNVTFRCDPISEHNRLYWYRQTLGQGPEFLTYFQNEAQLEKSRLLSDRFSAERPKGSFSTLEIQRTEQGDSAMYLCASRSGQGLPYEQYFGPGTRLTVT.

The chain couples TRBV18 to TRBJ1-5; D is possibly TRBD1 (6 bases). This CDR3 spans 14 amino acids. The V end lost 1 base, the J end lost 8 bases, and 12 bases lay between the germline ends. CDR1 is KGHSH and CDR2 is LQKENI in the germline V gene. CDR3 DNA: TGTGCCAGCTCACCACGGGGGGGCAGGGAGCCCCAGCATTTT. Encoded protein: CASSPRGGREPQHF.

This chain links TRBV9 with TRBJ2-3; D remains unclear. Germline assignment: CDR1 SGDLS and CDR2 YYNGEE. V dropped 3 bases and J dropped 4 bases, with 9 bases sitting between them. This CDR3 region has 13 residues. The CDR3 nucleotides are TGTGCCAGCAGCGCCGGCGCGGCAGATACGCAGTATTTT. Translating it yields CASSAGAADTQYF.

The V call is TRBV9, the J call TRBJ2-2; D is unresolved. The V gene's germline CDR1 is SGDLS and CDR2 YYNGEE. The CDR3 has 15 amino acids. With 0 bases removed from V and 5 bases from J, the gap between germline ends came to 11 bases. This CDR3 reads CASSVDGSSTGELFF. CDR3 DNA sequence: TGTGCCAGCAGCGTAGATGGCAGCAGTACCGGGGAGCTGTTTTTT. The complete variable domain, with remaining parts taken from reference TRBV9 and TRBJ2-2, reads DSGVTQTPKHLITATGQRVTLRCSPRSGDLSVYWYQQSLDQGLQFLIQYYNGEERAKGNILERFSAQQFPDLHSELNLSSLELGDSALYFCASSVDGSSTGELFFGEGSRLTVL.

The chain has TRBV5-1 and TRBJ2-1; the D gene could be TRBD1 or TRBD2 (5 bases each). The V and J ends lost 3 bases and 6 bases respectively, with 16 bases between them. The CDR3 runs 15 residues. Germline CDR1 is SGHRS and CDR2 is YFSETQ. In DNA form, the CDR3 reads TGCGCCAGCAGCTATTCAGGGACCCCCAGCAATGAGCAGTTCTTC. Translation: CASSYSGTPSNEQFF.

This rearrangement joins TRBV27 to TRBJ2-3, with a tentative D call TRBD1 (6 bases). There are 15 residues in the CDR3. The germline V gene encodes CDR1 MNHEY and CDR2 SMNVEV (reference sequence). Trimming shortened V by 3 bases and J by 1 base, and 11 bases separated the two germline ends. Here the CDR3 reads CASSFGGFGTDTQYF. The CDR3 nucleotides are TGTGCCAGCAGTTTTGGGGGCTTCGGCACAGATACGCAGTATTTT.

The V call is TRBV2, the J call TRBJ1-5, with unresolved D. V gave up 4 bases and J gave up 0 bases, with 10 bases separating them. Germline CDR1 reads SNHLY; CDR2 reads FYNNEI. The CDR3 spans 15 residues. The CDR3 nucleotides are TGTGCCAGCAGTGGCGGATCTAATAGCAATCAGCCCCAGCATTTT. Amino acid sequence: CASSGGSNSNQPQHF.

The J gene is TRBJ2-5, the V gene TRBV15; the D gene is possibly TRBD1 (6 bases). The germline V gene has CDR1 LNHNV and CDR2 YYDKDF (reference sequence). V gave up 3 bases and J gave up 6 bases, with 14 bases separating them. The CDR3 totals 14 residues. The chain's CDR3 is CATSRAQGIQTQYF. In DNA, the CDR3 is TGTGCCACCAGCAGGGCTCAGGGGATCCAGACCCAGTACTTC.

V gene TRBV7-9 combines with J gene TRBJ2-6, with D unresolved. The CDR3 covers 18 residues. Trimming shortened V by 1 base and J by 0 bases, and 13 bases separated the two germline ends. The germline V gene encodes CDR1 SEHNR and CDR2 FQNEAQ (reference sequence). The CDR3 region is CASSLGSFRSSGANVLTF. The CDR3 region has the DNA TGTGCCAGCAGCTTAGGTTCCTTTAGGAGCTCTGGGGCCAACGTCCTGACTTTC.

This clone was seen only a few times. The genes are TRBV28 and TRBJ2-1; no clear D. With 4 bases removed from V and 5 bases from J, the gap between germline ends came to 15 bases. Germline CDR1 MDHEN, CDR2 SYDVKM. The CDR3 totals 15 residues. The CDR3 DNA reads TGTGCCAGCAGTTCTCAGGCCGGTCTGAACAATGAGCAGTTCTTC. The encoded protein is CASSSQAGLNNEQFF.

In its sample, this clone was seen a few times. The chain employs TRBV29-1 and TRBJ1-1, with D possibly matching TRBD1 (5 bases). The CDR3 length is 13 residues. V gave up 6 bases and J gave up 1 base, with 12 bases separating them. CDR1 and CDR2 (germline): SQVTM, ANQGSEA. The CDR3 nucleotides are TGCAGCGTCGGAACTACAGGGAACACTGAAGCTTTCTTT. As protein: CSVGTTGNTEAFF.

The chain links TRBV11-2 to TRBJ1-1; D is undetermined. The CDR3 sequence is 15 residues long. CDR1 is SGHAT and CDR2 is FQNNGV in the germline V gene. Trimming took off 3 bases at V and 6 bases at J, with 17 bases between the two ends. The CDR3: CASSLGGSNTAEAFF. CDR3 sequence (DNA): TGTGCCAGCAGCTTGGGCGGCAGCAATACCGCTGAAGCTTTCTTT.

V gene TRBV10-3 combines with J gene TRBJ2-1; TRBD1 agrees at 7 bases. This CDR3 region has 14 residues. J was trimmed by 0 bases and V by 6 bases; bases with no gene match: 2. Germline assignment: CDR1 ENHRY and CDR2 SYGVKD. CDR3 nucleotides: TGTGCCATCAGGGGACAGAGCTCCTACAATGAGCAGTTCTTC. Protein: CAIRGQSSYNEQFF.

The chain combines TRBV6-5 with TRBJ2-7, with TRBD1 matching 9 bases. V gave up 2 bases and J gave up 5 bases; unmatched junction bases: 7. The CDR3 covers 15 residues. Germline assignment: CDR1 MNHEY and CDR2 SVGAGI. CDR3 nucleotide sequence: TGTGCCAGCAGTTACCCGGACAGGGGTATGAACGAGCAGTACTTC. It specifies CASSYPDRGMNEQYF.

The rearrangement links TRBV11-2 to TRBJ2-7, with TRBD2 identical over 9 bases. This CDR3 region has 15 residues. Germline V gene lookup returns CDR1 SGHAT and CDR2 FQNNGV. The J segment lost 2 bases and the V segment lost 2 bases, leaving 4 bases of the junction unmatched. CDR3: CASSLFAGGPYEQYF. DNA of the CDR3: TGTGCCAGCAGCTTATTTGCGGGAGGGCCCTACGAGCAGTACTTC.

The chain employs TRBV27 and TRBJ2-7; a weak D match, TRBD1 (6 bases). Germline lookup yields CDR1 MNHEY and CDR2 SMNVEV (reference sequence). The CDR3 totals 13 residues. V gave up 3 bases and J gave up 2 bases, with 8 bases separating them. The CDR3, as DNA: TGTGCCAGCAGTTTCGCAGGGGCCTACGAGCAGTACTTC. It codes for CASSFAGAYEQYF.

V gene TRBV19 combines with J gene TRBJ1-4; possibly TRBD1 for D (5 bases). This CDR3 spans 12 amino acids. V was clipped by 11 bases and J by 4 bases, with 11 bases between them. Germline CDR1 reads LNHDA; CDR2 reads SQIVND (reference sequence). In DNA, the CDR3 is TGTGCCGCGGGACTGCGTAATGAAAAACTGTTTTTT. It specifies CAAGLRNEKLFF. The full variable domain, completed using reference TRBV19 and TRBJ1-4, is DGGITQSPKYLFRKEGQNVTLSCEQNLNHDAMYWYRQDPGQGLRLIYYSQIVNDFQKGDIAEGYSVSREKKESFPLTVTSAQKNPTAFYLCAAGLRNEKLFFGSGTQLSVL.